A single sample gave rise to the 15 T cell receptor beta chains below, sequenced in a study of cytomegalovirus exposure and HLA in healthy donors. Clones were sequenced by immunoSEQ multiplex PCR, and TCRdb holds only the in-frame ones, with some missing. In the table there are over 200,000 clones, nearly 90% of which are singletons. Sample: PBMCs. The receptors come from a woman younger than 30 in good health and CMV-seronegative.

The chain is built from TRBV5-1 and TRBJ1-2, with 9 bases that match TRBD1. Trimming at V came to 4 bases and at J to 6 bases, leaving 1 base not matched to a gene. The CDR3 runs 12 residues. Germline values: CDR1 SGHRS, CDR2 YFSETQ. The CDR3 DNA reads TGCGCCAGCAGCAGGACAGGGGATGGCTACACCTTC. Protein: CASSRTGDGYTF.

V is TRBV5-4 and J is TRBJ1-2; D is undetermined. This CDR3 has 13 residues. The germline V and J ends were trimmed by 1 base and 8 bases, with 12 bases remaining between them. Germline CDR1 is SGHNT and CDR2 is YYREEE (reference sequence). The CDR3 spells CASSLKPSGGYTF. CDR3 DNA: TGTGCCAGCAGCTTGAAACCGTCAGGAGGCTACACCTTC.

This clone occurred once. The chain is built from TRBV6-1 and TRBJ1-4; D might be TRBD1 (6 bases). This CDR3 spans 16 amino acids. Trimming removed 4 bases from V and 8 bases from J, with 20 bases in between. Germline CDR1 reads MNHNS; CDR2 reads SASEGT. CDR3 nucleotides: TGTGCCAGCAGTGGATCCTTACAGGGTTCCGAAGAAAAACTGTTTTTT. Translated, it gives CASSGSLQGSEEKLFF.

The chain has TRBV18 and TRBJ1-1, with TRBD1 matching over 8 bases. The V gene end was trimmed by 6 bases and the J gene end by 3 bases; junction bases not matched to a gene: 3. The CDR3 loop spans 13 amino acids. CDR1 and CDR2 from the germline V gene are KGHSH and LQKENI. The CDR3 spells CASSATGDTEAFF. The CDR3 DNA sequence: TGTGCCAGCTCGGCGACAGGGGACACTGAAGCTTTCTTT.

The chain recombines TRBV19 with TRBJ1-5, with D uncertain. The CDR3 loop spans 15 amino acids. V was shortened by 1 base and J by 3 bases, with 10 bases between the two germline ends. Germline loops: CDR1 LNHDA, CDR2 SQIVND (reference sequence). The CDR3, as DNA: TGTGCCAGTAGTATAGCAGGCCCCGCCAATCAGCCCCAGCATTTT. Residues: CASSIAGPANQPQHF. Supplemented by reference TRBV19 and TRBJ1-5, the full variable domain reads DGGITQSPKYLFRKEGQNVTLSCEQNLNHDAMYWYRQDPGQGLRLIYYSQIVNDFQKGDIAEGYSVSREKKESFPLTVTSAQKNPTAFYLCASSIAGPANQPQHFGDGTRLSIL.

This chain connects TRBV19 to TRBJ2-1, with 14 bases identical to TRBD2. Per germline, CDR1 LNHDA and CDR2 SQIVND (reference sequence). With 2 bases clipped from V and 2 bases from J, the junction kept 2 bases outside the gene matches. This CDR3 contains 17 residues. CDR3 sequence: CASSISTSGGAYNEQFF. The CDR3 DNA sequence: TGTGCCAGTAGTATATCGACTAGCGGGGGGGCCTACAATGAGCAGTTCTTC.

This chain joins TRBV4-3 and TRBJ2-1; TRBD2 matches at 11 bases. The CDR3 is 16 residues long. The germline CDR1 and CDR2 sequences are LGHNA and YSLEER. The trim removed 4 bases at V and 6 bases at J, leaving 8 bases unmatched. The CDR3 protein is CASSRQLAGAFNEQFF. CDR3 coding DNA: TGCGCCAGCAGCCGCCAACTAGCGGGGGCCTTCAATGAGCAGTTCTTC.

This sequence joins TRBV9 and TRBJ2-3; maybe TRBD1 (5 bases). Germline V gene lookup returns CDR1 SGDLS and CDR2 YYNGEE. The V and J ends lost 0 bases and 1 base respectively, with 6 bases between them. CDR3 length: 14 amino acids. CDR3: CASSVARGTDTQYF. The CDR3 DNA sequence: TGTGCCAGCAGCGTAGCCAGGGGCACAGATACGCAGTATTTT.

The chain recombines TRBV10-3 with TRBJ2-3, with D possibly TRBD1 on 6 matching bases. This CDR3 is built from 15 residues. V was trimmed by 6 bases and J by 4 bases, leaving 17 bases between them. Germline assignment: CDR1 ENHRY and CDR2 SYGVKD. Here the CDR3 reads CAIRVDRSGADTQYF. The DNA of the CDR3 is TGTGCCATCAGAGTTGACAGGTCAGGAGCAGATACGCAGTATTTT.

The rearrangement links TRBV6-4 to TRBJ1-2, with D tentatively TRBD1 (5 bases). V was clipped by 4 bases and J by 7 bases, with 7 bases between them. From germline, CDR1 is MRHNA and CDR2 SNTAGT. CDR3 length: 11 residues. In nucleotides, the CDR3 is TGTGCCAGCAGTGCAGGGTTTGGCTACACCTTC. The encoded protein is CASSAGFGYTF.

This clone has more than one count but fewer than ten. The chain links TRBV15 to TRBJ2-5; 9 nucleotides line up with TRBD1. Trimming took 3 bases from V and 0 from J; bases not matched to a gene: 5. The CDR3 is made up of 16 amino acids. The germline gives CDR1 LNHNV, CDR2 YYDKDF (reference sequence). This CDR3 is CATSSRQGVDQETQYF. The CDR3 DNA reads as TGTGCCACCAGCAGCCGACAGGGGGTTGACCAAGAGACCCAGTACTTC.

The V and J genes are TRBV11-2 and TRBJ2-1; D may be TRBD1 (7 bases). V lost 5 bases to trimming and J lost 8 bases, with 13 bases between them. Germline values: CDR1 SGHAT, CDR2 FQNNGV. CDR3 length: 13 amino acids. This CDR3 reads CASSQGGWDEQFF. For the CDR3, the DNA is TGTGCCAGCAGCCAGGGGGGTTGGGATGAGCAGTTCTTC.

A single count supports this clone. CDR3 protein: CASSGANSGNTIYF. The DNA for the CDR3 is TGTGCCAGCAGCGGGGCTAACTCTGGAAACACCATATATTTT. The chain is built from TRBV9 and TRBJ1-3, with D unresolved. This CDR3 has 14 amino acids. CDR1 and CDR2 from the germline V gene are SGDLS and YYNGEE. V lost 3 bases and J 0 bases, leaving 7 bases between the germline ends.

This chain links TRBV27 with TRBJ2-1; D gene ambiguous. The CDR3 loop spans 12 amino acids. Germline CDR1 is MNHEY and CDR2 is SMNVEV (reference sequence). The V end lost 5 bases, the J end lost 3 bases, and 5 bases lay between the germline ends. The CDR3 DNA reads TGTGCCAGCAGTCCAGACTACAATGAGCAGTTCTTC. It codes for CASSPDYNEQFF.

The V gene is TRBV27, the J gene TRBJ1-2; D uncertain. Trimming stripped 0 bases from V and 1 base from J, with 6 bases between. The CDR3 loop spans 14 amino acids. Germline CDR1 is MNHEY and CDR2 is SMNVEV (reference sequence). The CDR3 reads CASSLSTNNYGYTF. The CDR3 DNA reads TGTGCCAGCAGTTTATCGACAAATAACTATGGCTACACCTTC.